These 22 T cell receptor beta chains originate from one sample sequenced in a study of blood T cell repertoires in COVID-19. TCRdb keeps only in-frame clones here, not all; method: immunoSEQ multiplex PCR. This table holds fewer than 300,000 clones, about 81% found once. Sequenced material: peripheral blood. These receptor sequences come from a human donor with COVID-19, enrolled during active disease. The donor label of this sample is uncertain.

The chain joins TRBV23-1 to TRBJ2-1; maybe TRBD2 (5 bases). TRBV23-1 is an ORF, and what it does is uncertain. V was trimmed by 0 bases and J by 0 bases, leaving 27 bases between them. The CDR3 has 22 amino acids. Here the CDR3 reads CASSQSQPRAEVRLSSYNEQFF. CDR3 nucleotides: TGCGCCAGCAGTCAATCTCAACCGAGGGCCGAGGTGCGCTTGAGCTCCTACAATGAGCAGTTCTTC.

The genes are TRBV19 and TRBJ1-1, with no clear D. The CDR3 loop spans 13 amino acids. Trimming shortened V by 2 bases and J by 1 base, and 5 bases separated the two germline ends. Germline V lookup: CDR1 LNHDA, CDR2 SQIVND (reference sequence). For the CDR3, the DNA is TGTGCCAGTAGTATACGGGAGAACACTGAAGCTTTCTTT. This gives the protein CASSIRENTEAFF.

V and J are TRBV9 and TRBJ2-1; D is unresolved. CDR3 length: 13 residues. CDR1 SGDLS and CDR2 YYNGEE come from the germline V gene. Trimming stripped 0 bases from V and 5 bases from J, with 6 bases between. The CDR3 bases are TGTGCCAGCAGCGTAGGTATCCACAATGAGCAGTTCTTC. Translated: CASSVGIHNEQFF.

This clone was seen a single time. The chain joins TRBV4-3 to TRBJ2-2, with 9 bases fitting TRBD1. Trimming cost V 3 bases and J 4 bases; bases outside gene matches: 9. Germline V gene sequence: CDR1 LGHNA, CDR2 YSLEER. This CDR3 is 17 amino acids long. CDR3 nucleotide sequence: TGCGCCAGCAGCCACGGGACAGGGCTAACGGGCACCGGGGAGCTGTTTTTT. Amino acid sequence: CASSHGTGLTGTGELFF.

The CDR3 is CASSAGGTQYF. Written as DNA, the CDR3 is TGTGCCAGCAGCGCAGGGGGTACGCAGTATTTT. This chain connects TRBV12-3 or TRBV12-4 to TRBJ2-3, with 7 bases matching TRBD1. The CDR3 is 11 residues long. Trimming cost V 6 bases and J 8 bases; bases outside gene matches: 2.

The rearrangement uses TRBV18 and TRBJ2-2; TRBD1 matches 10 bases. J was trimmed by 7 bases and V by 5 bases; bases with no gene match: 10. Germline values: CDR1 KGHSH, CDR2 LQKENI. The CDR3 consists of 16 residues. The CDR3 DNA sequence: TGTGCCAGCTCAACCCGGACAGGGGGAAAAGGCGGGGAGCTGTTTTTT. Protein: CASSTRTGGKGGELFF.

This chain links TRBV19 with TRBJ2-1, with D uncertain. This CDR3 comprises 13 residues. The V end lost 4 bases, the J end lost 6 bases, and 10 bases lay between the germline ends. Germline CDR1 reads LNHDA; CDR2 reads SQIVND (reference sequence). CDR3 bases: TGTGCCAGTAGTACTCAGTCCCGCAATGAGCAGTTCTTC. This sequence encodes CASSTQSRNEQFF. Complete variable domain (other parts from reference TRBV19 and TRBJ2-1): DGGITQSPKYLFRKEGQNVTLSCEQNLNHDAMYWYRQDPGQGLRLIYYSQIVNDFQKGDIAEGYSVSREKKESFPLTVTSAQKNPTAFYLCASSTQSRNEQFFGPGTRLTVL.

The chain couples TRBV28 to TRBJ1-6, with TRBD1 as a possible D gene (6 bases). Germline V CDR1 and CDR2: MDHEN, SYDVKM. There are 14 residues in the CDR3. The V and J ends lost 6 bases and 14 bases respectively, with 20 bases between them. This chain's CDR3 is CASSRTVAVVALHF. The DNA for the CDR3 is TGTGCCAGCAGCCGGACAGTTGCAGTTGTGGCCCTCCACTTT.

The rearrangement joins TRBV18 to TRBJ2-3; TRBD2 aligns across 11 bases. The germline gives CDR1 KGHSH, CDR2 LQKENI. V was clipped by 4 bases and J by 4 bases; unmatched bases: 1. The CDR3 totals 14 residues. The CDR3 DNA follows: TGTGCCAGCTCACTTAGCGGGAGGGCAGATACGCAGTATTTT. This gives the protein CASSLSGRADTQYF.

The chain links TRBV4-3 to TRBJ2-3; D uncertain. The CDR3 is made up of 14 amino acids. Germline V gene lookup returns CDR1 LGHNA and CDR2 YSLEER. V lost 5 bases and J 0 bases, leaving 9 bases between the germline ends. CDR3: CASSYLPSTDTQYF. CDR3 nucleotide sequence: TGCGCCAGCAGCTACTTACCCAGCACAGATACGCAGTATTTT.

The chain combines TRBV9 with TRBJ2-5, with 7 bases that match TRBD2. The CDR3 contains 16 residues. Trimming took 3 bases from V and 5 from J; bases not matched to a gene: 13. Germline V lookup: CDR1 SGDLS, CDR2 YYNGEE. In DNA form, the CDR3 reads TGTGCCAGCAGCGCTTCGGGGGGTTCACCGGTCGAGACCCAGTACTTC. Protein: CASSASGGSPVETQYF.

A single count supports this clone. The genes are TRBV3-1 (or the pseudogene TRBV3-2) and TRBJ1-1; weak D call: TRBD1 (6 bases). Germline assignment: CDR1 LGHDT and CDR2 YNNKEL (reference sequence). The CDR3 is 12 residues long. V was shortened by 8 bases and J by 9 bases, with 16 bases between the two germline ends. The CDR3 here is CASSLQGRQAFF. The CDR3 DNA is TGTGCCAGCTCATTACAGGGTAGGCAAGCTTTCTTT.

CDR3 DNA sequence: TGTGCCAGCAGTTTACCAGGGGCTGGTGAAGCTTTCTTT. Translated: CASSLPGAGEAFF. V and J are TRBV28 and TRBJ1-1; a weak D match, TRBD1 (6 bases). The CDR3 runs 13 residues. The germline V gene encodes CDR1 MDHEN and CDR2 SYDVKM. V lost 2 bases, J lost 7 bases, and 11 bases lay in between.

CDR3 bases: TGTGCCAGCAGCCCCACTAGACCCAATGAGCAGTTCTTC. Protein product: CASSPTRPNEQFF. The V call is TRBV28, the J call TRBJ2-1, with D possibly being TRBD2 (5 bases). The V gene's germline CDR1 is MDHEN and CDR2 SYDVKM. This CDR3 has 13 residues. V lost 6 bases and J 6 bases, leaving 12 bases between the germline ends.

This clone appeared a few times. V and J are TRBV6-6 and TRBJ2-7; tentatively, D is TRBD1 (5 bases). The CDR3 totals 16 residues. V dropped 5 bases and J dropped 6 bases, with 23 bases sitting between them. CDR1 and CDR2 from the germline V gene are MNHNY and SVGAGI (reference sequence). CDR3 region: CASSPLSTVGSGEQYF. The CDR3 DNA reads TGTGCCAGCAGTCCCCTCTCGACAGTGGGGTCGGGCGAGCAGTACTTC.

The chain employs TRBV19 and TRBJ2-1; D uncertain. The CDR3 runs to 13 residues. Germline V gene lookup returns CDR1 LNHDA and CDR2 SQIVND (reference sequence). V was trimmed by 3 bases and J by 5 bases, leaving 8 bases between them. CDR3 protein: CASSIGPNNEQFF. The CDR3 DNA reads TGTGCCAGTAGTATCGGTCCTAACAATGAGCAGTTCTTC.

The chain combines TRBV23-1 with TRBJ1-5; 9 bases align to TRBD1. Being an ORF, TRBV23-1 has a function that is uncertain. This CDR3 region has 21 residues. Trimming cost V 0 bases and J 2 bases; bases outside gene matches: 17. DNA of the CDR3: TGCGCCAGCAGTCAATCCCTTCGGGGGACAGGGTACCGATGGGGCAATCAGCCCCAGCATTTT. Translating gives CASSQSLRGTGYRWGNQPQHF.

The chain recombines TRBV25-1 with TRBJ1-1, with D possibly being TRBD1 (6 bases). V was trimmed by 0 bases and J by 3 bases, leaving 11 bases between them. Germline V lookup: CDR1 MGHDK, CDR2 SYGVNS. This CDR3 has 15 residues. In nucleotides, the CDR3 is TGTGCCAGCAGTGAATATGGGACACCAGACACTGAAGCTTTCTTT. Translation gives CASSEYGTPDTEAFF.

V gene TRBV5-8 combines with J gene TRBJ1-6; D is ambiguous. Germline V lookup: CDR1 SGHTS, CDR2 YDEGEE. The germline V and J ends were trimmed by 2 bases and 10 bases, with 4 bases remaining between them. This CDR3 region has 11 residues. The CDR3 loop is CASSFRSPLHF. CDR3 nucleotide sequence: TGTGCCAGCAGCTTTAGATCACCCCTCCACTTT. Full variable domain (outside the CDR3, taken from reference TRBV5-8 and TRBJ1-6): EAGVTQSPTHLIKTRGQQATLRCSPISGHTSVYWYQQALGLGLQFLLWYDEGEERNRGNFPPRFSGRQFPNYSSELNVNALELEDSALYLCASSFRSPLHFGNGTRLTVT.

This chain connects TRBV9 to TRBJ2-7; 9 bases agree with TRBD2. V lost 0 bases to trimming and J lost 4 bases; unmatched junction nucleotides: 5. Germline CDR1 reads SGDLS; CDR2 reads YYNGEE. This CDR3 comprises 15 residues. In DNA, the CDR3 is TGTGCCAGCAGCGTAGAGGGTAGCGGGAGTTACGAGCAGTACTTC. As protein: CASSVEGSGSYEQYF.

Judged by abundance, this clone is medium-sized. The rearrangement uses TRBV19 and TRBJ1-2; 7 bases map to TRBD1. This CDR3 has 21 amino acids. The germline CDR1 and CDR2 sequences are LNHDA and SQIVND (reference sequence). With V trimmed by 1 base and J by 5 bases, 25 bases remained unmatched. The DNA for the CDR3 is TGTGCCAGTAGTATAGTATATCCCGCGCCGGGACAGCGTATCGGTGGGTATGGCTACACCTTC. It specifies CASSIVYPAPGQRIGGYGYTF.

Only one count was recorded for this clone. The chain is built from TRBV6-5 and TRBJ2-7; D gene ambiguous. V lost 5 bases and J lost 5, with 7 bases in between. Per the germline V gene, CDR1 is MNHEY and CDR2 is SVGAGI. CDR3 size: 11 residues. The CDR3 here is CASSRRDEQYF. Here the CDR3 DNA reads TGTGCCAGCAGTCGCCGGGACGAGCAGTACTTC.